The entry below gives a single T cell receptor beta chain sequence along with its context. The record originates from a study of blood T cell repertoires in COVID-19. Whole-study context: Acute and convalescent COVID-19 specimens originated in the United States, Italy and Spain. PBMCs, B-cell-depleted T cells, or T cells provided the cDNA or gDNA that made up the material.

Under the authors' procedure: The authors estimated nucleated cell counts from reference gene primer amplification. Method: immunoSEQ multiplex PCR; TCRdb's copy keeps in-frame clones and lacks some. The V and J calls and clone size come from that table; D and trimming were worked out from the DNA. The top ten hold around 3.3% of the sample, which has 150,000 to 200,000 clones, approximately 89% seen once. The CDR3 totals 14 residues. The V segment lost 5 bases and the J segment 1 base; nucleotides outside the gene matches: 2. Per the germline V gene, CDR1 is SNHLY and CDR2 is FYNNEI. This clonotype was obtained from a man between 70 and 80 years old with acute or convalescent COVID-19. Input material: peripheral blood. The chain combines TRBV2 with TRBJ1-3; 7 bases align to TRBD1. CDR3 bases: TGTGCCAGCAGTCCACAGGGGTCTGGAAACACCATATATTTT. It is translated as CASSPQGSGNTIYF.